These 6 T cell receptor beta chains were all obtained from the same sample, sequenced in a study of Ad26.COV2.S vaccination and SARS-CoV-2 variants. Treatment given: around 19 received Ad26.COV2.S at low or high dose, single or two shots; 5 received placebo; per-sample allocation not given. Specimens were obtained on day 63 following the first vaccine or placebo injection. TCRdb keeps only in-frame clones here, not all; method: immunoSEQ multiplex PCR. This sample has fewer than 500,000 clones, with about nine tenths found just once. The sample consisted of peripheral blood, taken in a trial of Ad26.COV2.S vaccine versus placebo. These receptors were collected from a person between 18 and 60 years old who received the Ad26.COV2.S COVID-19 vaccine or a placebo.

This clone appeared a single time. The chain recombines TRBV14 with TRBJ2-1, with 10 bases aligning to TRBD2. Germline V gives CDR1 SGHDN, CDR2 FVKESK. The CDR3 extends over 18 amino acids. Trimming took 4 bases from V and 3 from J; bases not matched to a gene: 12. The CDR3 loop reads CASSRLAGFPPNYNEQFF. As DNA, the CDR3 is TGTGCCAGCAGCCGACTAGCGGGTTTCCCCCCGAACTACAATGAGCAGTTCTTC.

The CDR3 bases are TGCAGCGTTGAAGATTTAGAGGGACAGGGGTTTGCGGGTGGCTACACCTTC. Translated, it gives CSVEDLEGQGFAGGYTF. J is TRBJ1-2 and V is TRBV29-1; 10 nucleotides align to TRBD1. This CDR3 is 17 amino acids long. Unmatched junction bases numbered 14, after V lost 0 bases and J lost 7 bases. CDR1 and CDR2 (germline): SQVTM, ANQGSEA.

This sequence joins TRBV2 and TRBJ1-6; 7 positions agree with TRBD1. The junction had 6 bases not matched to a gene; V was cut back by 6 bases and J by 7 bases. The CDR3 is 14 residues long. The V gene's germline CDR1 is SNHLY and CDR2 FYNNEI. CDR3 sequence (DNA): TGTGCCAGCAGCCCGACAGGGAACAATTCACCCCTCCACTTT. This gives the protein CASSPTGNNSPLHF. Using reference TRBV2 and TRBJ1-6 for the parts outside the CDR3, the full variable domain is EPEVTQTPSHQVTQMGQEVILRCVPISNHLYFYWYRQILGQKVEFLVSFYNNEISEKSEIFDDQFSVERPDGSNFTLKIRSTKLEDSAMYFCASSPTGNNSPLHFGNGTRLTVT.

This chain uses TRBV28 with TRBJ2-7; tentative D call: TRBD2 (5 bases). The germline V and J ends were trimmed by 5 bases and 13 bases, with 15 bases remaining between them. The CDR3 consists of 11 residues. Looked up from germline, CDR1 is MDHEN and CDR2 is SYDVKM. The CDR3: CASSPGLNFYF. The CDR3 DNA follows: TGTGCCAGCAGTCCCGGACTCAACTTTTACTTC.

The V gene is TRBV4-2, the J gene TRBJ2-1; 7 bases match TRBD2. Germline-derived CDR1 and CDR2 are LGHNA and YNFKEQ. V trimming: 0 bases; J trimming: 0 bases; junction bases outside the gene matches: 5. The CDR3 spans 17 residues. CDR3 DNA: TGTGCCAGCAGCCAAGATAGCGGGTCGAGCTCCTACAATGAGCAGTTCTTC. Translated, it gives CASSQDSGSSSYNEQFF.

The chain combines TRBV18 with TRBJ1-1; unclear D gene. The germline V and J ends were trimmed by 2 bases and 1 base, with 32 bases remaining between them. From germline, CDR1 is KGHSH and CDR2 LQKENI. The CDR3 covers 22 residues. The CDR3 reads CASSPSAVARRSSGRSNTEAFF. The CDR3 DNA reads TGTGCCAGCTCACCATCCGCCGTCGCTCGCCGCTCGTCCGGACGGTCGAACACTGAAGCTTTCTTT. Variable domain in full (rest from reference TRBV18 and TRBJ1-1): NAGVMQNPRHLVRRRGQEARLRCSPMKGHSHVYWYRQLPEEGLKFMVYLQKENIIDESGMPKERFSAEFPKEGPSILRIQQVVRGDSAAYFCASSPSAVARRSSGRSNTEAFFGQGTRLTVV.